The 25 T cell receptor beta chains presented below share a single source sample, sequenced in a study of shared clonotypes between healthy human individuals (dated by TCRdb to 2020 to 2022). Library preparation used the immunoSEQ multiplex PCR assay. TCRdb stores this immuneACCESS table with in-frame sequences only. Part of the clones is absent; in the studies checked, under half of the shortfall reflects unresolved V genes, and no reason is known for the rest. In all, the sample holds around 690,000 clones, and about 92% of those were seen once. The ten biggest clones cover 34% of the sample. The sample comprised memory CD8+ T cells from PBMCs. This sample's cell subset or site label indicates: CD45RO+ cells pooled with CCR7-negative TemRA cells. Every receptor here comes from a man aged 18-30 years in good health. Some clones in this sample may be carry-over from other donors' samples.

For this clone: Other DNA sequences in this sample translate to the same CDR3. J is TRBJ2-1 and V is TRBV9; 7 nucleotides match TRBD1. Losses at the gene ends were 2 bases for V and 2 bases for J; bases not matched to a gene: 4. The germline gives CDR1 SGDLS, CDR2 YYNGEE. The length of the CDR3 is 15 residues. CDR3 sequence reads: CASSVGQGAYNEQFF. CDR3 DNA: TGTGCCAGCAGCGTTGGTCAGGGGGCCTACAATGAGCAGTTCTTC.

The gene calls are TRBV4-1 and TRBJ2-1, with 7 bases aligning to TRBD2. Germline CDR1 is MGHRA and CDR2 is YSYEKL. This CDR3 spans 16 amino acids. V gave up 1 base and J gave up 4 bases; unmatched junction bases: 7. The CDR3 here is CASSQGRGGKYNEQFF. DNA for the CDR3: TGCGCCAGCAGCCAAGGGCGCGGGGGTAAATACAATGAGCAGTTCTTC.

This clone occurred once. This CDR3 is CASSFRLYQPQHF. The CDR3 nucleotides are TGTGCCAGCAGTTTTCGGTTATATCAGCCCCAGCATTTT. V usage is TRBV6-5 and J usage is TRBJ1-5, with unresolved D. V was trimmed by 4 bases and J by 5 bases, leaving 9 bases between them. Germline V gives CDR1 MNHEY, CDR2 SVGAGI. The CDR3 is made up of 13 amino acids.

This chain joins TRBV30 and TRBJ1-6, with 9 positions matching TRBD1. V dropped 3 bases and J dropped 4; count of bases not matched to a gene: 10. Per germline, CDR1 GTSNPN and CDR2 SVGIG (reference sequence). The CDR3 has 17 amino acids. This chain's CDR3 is CAWRAGQGTLYNSPLHF. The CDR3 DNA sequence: TGTGCCTGGAGGGCTGGACAGGGGACACTTTATAATTCACCCCTCCACTTT.

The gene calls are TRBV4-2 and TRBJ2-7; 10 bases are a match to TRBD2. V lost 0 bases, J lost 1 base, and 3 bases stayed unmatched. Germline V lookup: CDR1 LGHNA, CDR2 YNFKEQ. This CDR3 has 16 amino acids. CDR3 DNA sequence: TGTGCCAGCAGCCAAGAAGCACTAGCGGGATCCTACGAGCAGTACTTC. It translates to CASSQEALAGSYEQYF.

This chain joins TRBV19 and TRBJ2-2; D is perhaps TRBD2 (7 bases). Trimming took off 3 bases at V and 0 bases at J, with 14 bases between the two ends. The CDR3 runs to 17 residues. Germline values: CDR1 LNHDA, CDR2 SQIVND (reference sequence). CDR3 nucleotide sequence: TGTGCCAGTAGTATTGGCAGGGGAGGGCCGAACACCGGGGAGCTGTTTTTT. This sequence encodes CASSIGRGGPNTGELFF. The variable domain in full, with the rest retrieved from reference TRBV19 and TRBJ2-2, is DGGITQSPKYLFRKEGQNVTLSCEQNLNHDAMYWYRQDPGQGLRLIYYSQIVNDFQKGDIAEGYSVSREKKESFPLTVTSAQKNPTAFYLCASSIGRGGPNTGELFFGEGSRLTVL.

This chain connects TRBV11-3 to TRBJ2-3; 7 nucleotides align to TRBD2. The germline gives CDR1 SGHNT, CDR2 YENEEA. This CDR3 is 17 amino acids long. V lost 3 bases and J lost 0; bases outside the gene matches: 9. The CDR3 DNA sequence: TGTGCCAGCAGCTTTACTGGGTGGGGAGGGAGCACAGATACGCAGTATTTT. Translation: CASSFTGWGGSTDTQYF. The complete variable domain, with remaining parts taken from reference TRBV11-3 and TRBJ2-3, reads EAGVVQSPRYKIIEKKQPVAFWCNPISGHNTLYWYLQNLGQGPELLIRYENEEAVDDSQLPKDRFSAERLKGVDSTLKIQPAELGDSAVYLCASSFTGWGGSTDTQYFGPGTRLTVL.

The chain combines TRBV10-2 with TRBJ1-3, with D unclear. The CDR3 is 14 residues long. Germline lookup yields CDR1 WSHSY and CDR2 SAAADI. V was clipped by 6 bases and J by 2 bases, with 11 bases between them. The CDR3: CASSADVAGNTIYF. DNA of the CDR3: TGCGCCAGCAGCGCGGACGTCGCTGGAAACACCATATATTTT.

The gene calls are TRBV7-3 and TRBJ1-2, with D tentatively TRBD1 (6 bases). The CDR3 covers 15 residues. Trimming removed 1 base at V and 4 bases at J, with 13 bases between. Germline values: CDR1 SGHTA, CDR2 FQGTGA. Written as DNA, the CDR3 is TGTGCCAGCAGCTTAATGGGGGCGGACCCCTATGGCTACACCTTC. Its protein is CASSLMGADPYGYTF.

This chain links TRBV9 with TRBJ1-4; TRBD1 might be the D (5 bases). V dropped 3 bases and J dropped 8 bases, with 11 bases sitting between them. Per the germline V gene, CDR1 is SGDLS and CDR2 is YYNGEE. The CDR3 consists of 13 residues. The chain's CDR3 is CASSGDSIEKLFF. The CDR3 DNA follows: TGTGCCAGCAGCGGGGACTCAATAGAAAAACTGTTTTTT.

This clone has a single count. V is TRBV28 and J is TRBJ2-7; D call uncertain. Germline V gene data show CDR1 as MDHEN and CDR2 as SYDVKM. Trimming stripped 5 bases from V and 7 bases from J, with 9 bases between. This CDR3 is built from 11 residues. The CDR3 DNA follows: TGTGCCAGCAGTCCTCAAATGGAGCAGTACTTC. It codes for CASSPQMEQYF.

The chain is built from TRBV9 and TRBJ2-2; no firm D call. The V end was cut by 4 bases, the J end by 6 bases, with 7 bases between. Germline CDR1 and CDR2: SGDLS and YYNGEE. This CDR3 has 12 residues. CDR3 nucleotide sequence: TGTGCCAGCAGCCCGACCCCCGGGGAGCTGTTTTTT. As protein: CASSPTPGELFF. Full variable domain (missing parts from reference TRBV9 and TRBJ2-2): DSGVTQTPKHLITATGQRVTLRCSPRSGDLSVYWYQQSLDQGLQFLIQYYNGEERAKGNILERFSAQQFPDLHSELNLSSLELGDSALYFCASSPTPGELFFGEGSRLTVL.

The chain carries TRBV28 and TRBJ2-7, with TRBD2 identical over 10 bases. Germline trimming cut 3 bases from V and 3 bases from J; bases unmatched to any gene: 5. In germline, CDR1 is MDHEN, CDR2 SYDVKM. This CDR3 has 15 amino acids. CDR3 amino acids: CASSFLAGGGYEQYF. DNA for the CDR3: TGTGCCAGCAGTTTTTTAGCGGGAGGCGGCTACGAGCAGTACTTC.

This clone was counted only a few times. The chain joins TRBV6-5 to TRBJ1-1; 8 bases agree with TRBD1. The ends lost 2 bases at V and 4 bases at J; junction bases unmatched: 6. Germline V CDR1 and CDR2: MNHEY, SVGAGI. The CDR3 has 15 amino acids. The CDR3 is CASSYRTGRGTEAFF. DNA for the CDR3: TGTGCCAGCAGTTACAGGACAGGGAGGGGCACTGAAGCTTTCTTT.

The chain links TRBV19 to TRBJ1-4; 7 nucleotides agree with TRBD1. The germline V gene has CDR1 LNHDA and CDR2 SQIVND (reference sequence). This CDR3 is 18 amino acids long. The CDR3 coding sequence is TGTGCTAAACGGCCGGGATACCTCGCCTCAGGGGGTAATGAAAAACTGTTTTTT. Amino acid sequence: CAKRPGYLASGGNEKLFF.

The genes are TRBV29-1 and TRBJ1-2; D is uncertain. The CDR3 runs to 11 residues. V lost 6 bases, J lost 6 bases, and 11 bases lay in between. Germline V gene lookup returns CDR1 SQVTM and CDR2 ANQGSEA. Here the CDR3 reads CSVAVTHGYTF. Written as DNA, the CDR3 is TGCAGCGTCGCGGTTACCCATGGCTACACCTTC. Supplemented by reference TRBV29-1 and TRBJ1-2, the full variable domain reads SAVISQKPSRDICQRGTSLTIQCQVDSQVTMMFWYRQQPGQSLTLIATANQGSEATYESGFVIDKFPISRPNLTFSTLTVSNMSPEDSSIYLCSVAVTHGYTFGSGTRLTVV.

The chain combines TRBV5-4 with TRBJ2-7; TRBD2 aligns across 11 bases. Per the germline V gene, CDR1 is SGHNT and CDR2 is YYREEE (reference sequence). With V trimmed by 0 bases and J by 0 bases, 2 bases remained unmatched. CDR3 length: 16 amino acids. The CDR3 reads CASSLATSGASYEQYF. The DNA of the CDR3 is TGTGCCAGCAGCTTGGCGACTAGCGGGGCCTCCTACGAGCAGTACTTC.

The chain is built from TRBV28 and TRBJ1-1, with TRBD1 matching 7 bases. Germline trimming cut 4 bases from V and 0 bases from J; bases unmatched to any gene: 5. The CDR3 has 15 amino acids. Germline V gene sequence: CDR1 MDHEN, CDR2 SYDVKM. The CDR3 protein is CASSSGGSMNTEAFF. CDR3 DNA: TGTGCCAGCAGTTCAGGGGGTTCAATGAACACTGAAGCTTTCTTT.

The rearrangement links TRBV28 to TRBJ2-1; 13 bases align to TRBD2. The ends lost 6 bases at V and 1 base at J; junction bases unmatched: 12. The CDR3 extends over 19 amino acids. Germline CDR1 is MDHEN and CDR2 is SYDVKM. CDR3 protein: CASSSLTWTSGSSYNEQFF. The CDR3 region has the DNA TGTGCCAGCAGCTCCCTTACCTGGACTAGCGGGAGTTCCTACAATGAGCAGTTCTTC. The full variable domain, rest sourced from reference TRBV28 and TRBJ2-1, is DVKVTQSSRYLVKRTGEKVFLECVQDMDHENMFWYRQDPGLGLRLIYFSYDVKMKEKGDIPEGYSVSREKKERFSLILESASTNQTSMYLCASSSLTWTSGSSYNEQFFGPGTRLTVL.

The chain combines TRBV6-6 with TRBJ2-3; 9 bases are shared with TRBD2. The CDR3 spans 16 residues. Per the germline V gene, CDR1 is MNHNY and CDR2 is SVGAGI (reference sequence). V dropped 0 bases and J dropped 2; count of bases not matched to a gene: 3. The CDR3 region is CASSYSSGRNTDTQYF. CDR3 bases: TGTGCCAGCAGTTACTCGAGCGGGAGGAACACAGATACGCAGTATTTT.

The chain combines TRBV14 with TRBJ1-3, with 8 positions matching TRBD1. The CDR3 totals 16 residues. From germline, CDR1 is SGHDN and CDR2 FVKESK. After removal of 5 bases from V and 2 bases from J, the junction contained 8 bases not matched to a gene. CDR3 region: CASSLEAGGTGNTIYF. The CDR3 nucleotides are TGTGCCAGCAGCTTAGAAGCAGGGGGCACTGGAAACACCATATATTTT.

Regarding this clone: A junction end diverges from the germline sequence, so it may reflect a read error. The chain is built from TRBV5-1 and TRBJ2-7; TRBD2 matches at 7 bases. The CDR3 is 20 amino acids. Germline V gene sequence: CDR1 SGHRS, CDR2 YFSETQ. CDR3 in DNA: TGCGCCAGCAGCCGATTACCAGGTGATAGCAGGACTAGTAGCTCCCACGAGCAGTACTTC. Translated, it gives CASSRLPGDSRTSSSHEQYF.

The CDR3: CASSSGTEQYF. For the CDR3, the DNA is TGTGCCAGCAGCTCCGGGACTGAGCAGTATTTT. J is TRBJ2-3 and V is TRBV7-3; TRBD2 might be the D (6 bases). The CDR3 is 11 residues long. In germline, CDR1 is SGHTA, CDR2 FQGTGA. V lost 4 bases and J lost 11, with 10 bases in between. The full variable domain, with the rest looked up from reference TRBV7-3 and TRBJ2-3, is GAGVSQTPSNKVTEKGKYVELRCDPISGHTALYWYRQSLGQGPEFLIYFQGTGAADDSGLPNDRFFAVRPEGSVSTLKIQRTERGDSAVYLCASSSGTEQYFGPGTRLTVL.

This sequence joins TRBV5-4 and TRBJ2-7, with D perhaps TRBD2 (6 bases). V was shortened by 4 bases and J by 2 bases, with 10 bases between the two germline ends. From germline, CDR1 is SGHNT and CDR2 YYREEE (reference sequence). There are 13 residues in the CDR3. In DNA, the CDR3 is TGTGCCAGCAGCCCACCGGGGGCCTACGAGCAGTACTTC. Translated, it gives CASSPPGAYEQYF.

CDR3 in amino acids: CSVLQGDSYEQYF. CDR3 in DNA: TGCAGCGTTCTGCAGGGGGACTCCTACGAGCAGTACTTC. This rearrangement joins TRBV29-1 to TRBJ2-7; 7 bases map to TRBD1. This CDR3 has 13 amino acids. Per germline, CDR1 SQVTM and CDR2 ANQGSEA. Losses at the gene ends were 5 bases for V and 0 bases for J; bases not matched to a gene: 4.